This paragraph covers one T cell receptor (beta chain) sequence. These data belong to a study of patients and donors after allogeneic stem cell transplantation. V lost 4 bases to trimming and J lost 7 bases, with 17 bases between them. The length of the CDR3 is 15 residues. Per the germline V gene, CDR1 is MDHEN and CDR2 is SYDVKM. MiXCR, run by TCRdb on the RT-PCR reads, gives a single entry per CDR3 protein. The sample records about 90,000 distinct CDR3 sequences, roughly 50% being singletons. The chain employs TRBV28 and TRBJ1-5; tentative D call: TRBD1 (6 bases). Sequenced material: blood, either unsorted or a sorted T cell fraction (not recorded which). The TCR sequence derives from a human donor who was either an allogeneic HSCT recipient or a stem cell or donor lymphocyte infusion donor (not recorded which). It is not recorded whose cells these are; they may come from a transplant donor. DNA for the CDR3: TGTGCCAGCAGTTCGAGGACAGCCTGGGGGCAGCCCCAGCATTTT. This gives the protein CASSSRTAWGQPQHF.